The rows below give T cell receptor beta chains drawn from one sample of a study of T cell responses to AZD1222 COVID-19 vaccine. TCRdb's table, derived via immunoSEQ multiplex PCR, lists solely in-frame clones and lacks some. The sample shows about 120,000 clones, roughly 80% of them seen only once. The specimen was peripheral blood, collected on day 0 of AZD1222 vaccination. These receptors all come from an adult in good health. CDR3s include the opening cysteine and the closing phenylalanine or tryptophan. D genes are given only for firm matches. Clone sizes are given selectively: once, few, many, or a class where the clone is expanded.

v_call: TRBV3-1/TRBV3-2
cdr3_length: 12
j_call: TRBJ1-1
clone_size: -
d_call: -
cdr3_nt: TGTGCCAGCAGTCCCCGGAGCACTGAAGCTTTCTTT
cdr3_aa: CASSPRSTEAFF

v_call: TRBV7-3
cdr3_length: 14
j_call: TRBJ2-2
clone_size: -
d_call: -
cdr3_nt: TGTGCCAGCAGACAGGCGCCGAACACCGGGGAGCTGTTTTTT
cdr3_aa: CASRQAPNTGELFF

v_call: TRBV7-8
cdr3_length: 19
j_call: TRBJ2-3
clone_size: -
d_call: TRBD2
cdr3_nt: TGTGCCAGCAGCTTAACACGGACAACTAGCGGGGGACCCCCCTTGACGCAGTATTTT
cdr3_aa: CASSLTRTTSGGPPLTQYF

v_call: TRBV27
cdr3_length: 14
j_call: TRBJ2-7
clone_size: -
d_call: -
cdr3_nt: TGTGCCAGCAGTCCACACAGGGTCTCCTACGAGCAGTACTTC
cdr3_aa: CASSPHRVSYEQYF

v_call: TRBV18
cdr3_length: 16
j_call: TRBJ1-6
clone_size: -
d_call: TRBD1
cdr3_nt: TGTGCCAGCTCACTCCCCGGACAGGGTACTGGGTCACCCCTCCACTTT
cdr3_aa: CASSLPGQGTGSPLHF

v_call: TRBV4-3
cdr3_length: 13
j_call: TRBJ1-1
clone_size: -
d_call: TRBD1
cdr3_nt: TGCGCCAGCAGCCTAACAGGGGGCACTGAAGCTTTCTTT
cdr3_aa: CASSLTGGTEAFF

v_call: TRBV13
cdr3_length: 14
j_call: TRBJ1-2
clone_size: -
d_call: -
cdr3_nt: TGTGCCAGCAGCCATCAAAACGGGGCATATGGCTACACCTTC
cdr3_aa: CASSHQNGAYGYTF

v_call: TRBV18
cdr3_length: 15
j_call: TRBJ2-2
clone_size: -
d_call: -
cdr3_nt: TGTGCCAGCTCACCGGTTGAACCGAACACCGGGGAGCTGTTTTTT
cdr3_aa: CASSPVEPNTGELFF

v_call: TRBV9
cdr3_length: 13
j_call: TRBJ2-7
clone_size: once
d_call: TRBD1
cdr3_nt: TGTGCCAGCAGCTCTAGACAGGGAAGCGAGCAGTACTTC
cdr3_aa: CASSSRQGSEQYF

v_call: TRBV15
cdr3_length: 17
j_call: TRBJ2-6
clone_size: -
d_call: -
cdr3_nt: TGTGCCACCAGCAGAGATGTTTCAGGGAGCGGGGCCAACGTCCTGACTTTC
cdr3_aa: CATSRDVSGSGANVLTF

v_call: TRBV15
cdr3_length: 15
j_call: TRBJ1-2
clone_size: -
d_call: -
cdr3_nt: TGTGCCACCAGCATTCCTTGGACAGAAAGAGAGGGCTACACCTTC
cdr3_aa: CATSIPWTEREGYTF

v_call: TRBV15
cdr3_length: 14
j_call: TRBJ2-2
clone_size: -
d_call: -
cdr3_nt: TGTGCCACCAGCAGATTCTTGGAGACCGGGGAGCTGTTTTTT
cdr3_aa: CATSRFLETGELFF

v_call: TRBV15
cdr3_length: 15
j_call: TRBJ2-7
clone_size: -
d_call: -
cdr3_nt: TGTGCCACCAGCAGAGATCAGCTCTTTACCTACGAGCAGTACTTC
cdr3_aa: CATSRDQLFTYEQYF

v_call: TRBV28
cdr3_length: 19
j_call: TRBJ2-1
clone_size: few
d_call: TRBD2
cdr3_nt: TGTGCCAGCAGTCCTGGACTAGCGTTCAAGGGGCTCGACTACAATGAGCAGTTCTTC
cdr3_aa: CASSPGLAFKGLDYNEQFF

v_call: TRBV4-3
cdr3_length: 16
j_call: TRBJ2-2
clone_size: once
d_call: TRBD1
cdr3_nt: TGCGCCAGCAGCACGTGGACAGGGGGGAACACCGGGGAGCTGTTTTTT
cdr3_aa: CASSTWTGGNTGELFF

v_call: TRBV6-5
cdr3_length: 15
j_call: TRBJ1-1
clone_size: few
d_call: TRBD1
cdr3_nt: TGTGCCAGCAGTCCCGCGGGACAGGGTGTGACTGAAGCTTTCTTT
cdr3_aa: CASSPAGQGVTEAFF

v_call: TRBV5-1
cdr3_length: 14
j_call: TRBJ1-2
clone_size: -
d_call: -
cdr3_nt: TGCGCCAGCACCGAGACAGTTAGGGGGGGCGGCTACACCTTC
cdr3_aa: CASTETVRGGGYTF

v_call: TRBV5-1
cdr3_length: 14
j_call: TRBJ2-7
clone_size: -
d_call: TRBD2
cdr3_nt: TGCGCCAGCAGCTTGGTAGCGGGAGACTACGAGCAGTACTTC
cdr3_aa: CASSLVAGDYEQYF

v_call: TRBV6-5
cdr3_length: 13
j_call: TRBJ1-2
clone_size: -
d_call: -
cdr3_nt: TGTGCCAGCAGTATCCCGGGCCACTATGGCTACACCTTC
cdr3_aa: CASSIPGHYGYTF

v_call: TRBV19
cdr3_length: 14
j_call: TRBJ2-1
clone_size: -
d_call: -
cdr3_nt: TGTGCCAGTAGTATAGATATCAGGGGAGATGAGCAGTTCTTC
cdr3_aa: CASSIDIRGDEQFF

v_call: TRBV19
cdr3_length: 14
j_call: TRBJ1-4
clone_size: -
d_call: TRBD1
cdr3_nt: TGTGCCAGTAGCCGGGGGACAGGGGGTGAAAAACTGTTTTTT
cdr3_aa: CASSRGTGGEKLFF

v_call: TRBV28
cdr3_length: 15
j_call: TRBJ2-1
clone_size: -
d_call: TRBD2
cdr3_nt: TGTGCCAGCAGTTTAGGGGCGGGAGGGCAGAATGAGCAGTTCTTC
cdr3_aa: CASSLGAGGQNEQFF

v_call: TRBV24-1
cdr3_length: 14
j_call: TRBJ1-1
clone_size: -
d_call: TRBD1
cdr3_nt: TGTGCCACCAGGGACGGACAGGGGGATACTGAAGCTTTCTTT
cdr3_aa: CATRDGQGDTEAFF

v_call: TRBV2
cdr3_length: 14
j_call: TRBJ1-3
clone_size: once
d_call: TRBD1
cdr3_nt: TGTGCCAGCACGGGGACAGACTCTGGAAACACCATATATTTT
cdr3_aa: CASTGTDSGNTIYF

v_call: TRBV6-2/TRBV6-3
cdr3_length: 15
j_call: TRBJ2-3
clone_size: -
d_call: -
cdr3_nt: TGTGCCAGCAGCCCCCAGGGGCACAGGGCAGATACGCAGTATTTT
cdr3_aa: CASSPQGHRADTQYF

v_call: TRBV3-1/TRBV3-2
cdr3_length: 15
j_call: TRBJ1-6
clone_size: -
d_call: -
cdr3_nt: TGTGCCAGCAGCCCATTGGACAGTAATAATTCACCCCTCCACTTT
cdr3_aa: CASSPLDSNNSPLHF

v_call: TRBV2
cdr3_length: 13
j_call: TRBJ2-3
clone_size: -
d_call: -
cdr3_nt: TGTGCCAGCAGTGGTGACCGCACAGATACGCAGTATTTT
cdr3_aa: CASSGDRTDTQYF

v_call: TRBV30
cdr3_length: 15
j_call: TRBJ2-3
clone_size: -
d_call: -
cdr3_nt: TGTGCCTGGAGTGTGACAGCCGGGGAGGCAGATACGCAGTATTTT
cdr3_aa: CAWSVTAGEADTQYF

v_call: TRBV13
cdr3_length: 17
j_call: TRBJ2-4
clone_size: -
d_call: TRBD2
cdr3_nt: TGTGCCAGCAGCCTAGGGACTAGCGGGAGGGCCATAGGCATTCAGTACTTC
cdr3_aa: CASSLGTSGRAIGIQYF

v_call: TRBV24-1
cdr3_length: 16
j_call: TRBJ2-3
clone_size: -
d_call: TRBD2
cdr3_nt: TGTGCCACCAGTGCAATGGTAGCGGGGCGCACAGATACGCAGTATTTT
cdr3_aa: CATSAMVAGRTDTQYF